This TCR beta chain derives from a study of blood T cell repertoires in COVID-19 (dated by TCRdb to 2018 to 2021). At the level of the whole study: The collaborator samples originated in the United States, Italy and Spain and spanned the acute and convalescent phases of COVID-19. The prospective study material was composed of cDNA or gDNA derived from T cells, B-cell-depleted T cells, or PBMCs. Deeply sampled blood TCRbeta repertoires from subjects exposed to, actively infected with, or recovered from COVID-19 were included in the dataset. The repertoires were made available in a free public database intended to serve as a resource for research on the immune response to SARS-CoV-2. The samples were drawn from the first 160 participants of the ongoing ImmuneRACE study and from roughly 1,300 subjects provided by 6 global collaborators. Nearly every sample came with metadata listing a de-identified subject ID, COVID-19 status, age in years and sex. HLA class I and class II types, where available, came from metadata supplied by the sample provider rather than from assay-based typing. Paper-wide results and their limitations: Clinical and demographic metadata were provided uncurated, with the amount varying by source and participant.

The collaborating institutions used their own protocols to collect whole blood in K2EDTA tubes. For TCRbeta analysis, collaborators shipped samples in one of three forms: frozen whole blood, isolated PBMCs, or DNA extracted from either of those sample types. The immunoSEQ Assay, a bias-controlled multiplex PCR, was used to amplify TCRbeta CDR3 regions from genomic DNA. As for how the authors treated the data: The number of nucleated cells in each sample was estimated by amplification of reference gene primers within the assay. To quantify the absolute abundance of each unique TCRbeta CDR3 rearrangement, sequence reads were collapsed and filtered. Productive Simpson clonality was computed per sample as the square root of Simpson's diversity index over productive rearrangements. TCRdb holds this immuneACCESS table with in-frame rearrangements only. Some clones are missing; in checked studies, unresolved V genes explain under half, and the rest has no known cause. V and J calls and clone size are those listed in that table; D and trimming were worked out from the DNA. The sample table contains 300,000 to 450,000 clones; only one count was recorded for around nine tenths of them. Together, the top ten hold 3% of the sample.

Trimming costs V 2 bases and J 8 bases, and their ends lie 12 bases apart. The CDR3 spans 13 residues, from the cysteine through the phenylalanine. The CDR3 DNA has 39 bases and is translated from base 1. With regard to this clone: Its recognized antigen is unknown. Base qualities are not at hand, and no much larger clone is one base apart.

This clonotype originated in a human donor in a cohort sampled during active COVID-19. In this chain, TRBV12-3 or TRBV12-4 is recombined with TRBJ1-1; a tentative D call is TRBD1 (5 bases match). Sequencing was performed on peripheral blood. The DNA sequence follows: TGTGCCAGCAGTTTAATTGCTGCAGGGGAAGCTTTCTTT. Translated, this is CASSLIAAGEAFF.